The rows below give T cell receptor beta chains drawn from one sample of a study of control samples from healthy donors and cancer patients. Libraries were prepared by immunoSEQ multiplex PCR; TCRdb keeps only in-frame clonotypes and omits some of them. The data show 130,000 or so clones, more than 80% seen once. The sample was blood. Receptor source: a middle-aged man in good health. CDR3s include the opening cysteine and the closing phenylalanine or tryptophan. The D gene is left open where the match is weak. Size is stated for part of the rows, as once, few or many counts, or as a class when the clone is expanded.

TRBV11-2	-	-	15	TRBJ1-2	CASSLDQYGRWGYTF	TGTGCCAGCAGCTTAGATCAGTACGGCCGGTGGGGCTACACCTTC
TRBV6-2/TRBV6-3	-	-	18	TRBJ2-1	CASSYKYYSLSSYNEQFF	TGTGCCAGCAGTTACAAATACTACAGCCTTAGCTCCTACAATGAGCAGTTCTTC
TRBV19	-	-	13	TRBJ1-5	CASRDRYNQPQHF	TGTGCCAGTCGCGACAGGTATAATCAGCCCCAGCATTTT
TRBV2	TRBD2	-	13	TRBJ2-7	CASRGEGSYEQYF	TGTGCCAGCAGGGGGGAGGGCTCCTACGAGCAGTACTTC
TRBV19	TRBD1	-	15	TRBJ1-1	CASSIRDGTGSEAFF	TGTGCCAGTAGTATAAGGGATGGGACAGGATCTGAAGCTTTCTTT
TRBV27	-	few	14	TRBJ1-1	CASSLRGGDTEAFF	TGTGCCAGCAGTCTCCGCGGAGGGGACACTGAAGCTTTCTTT
TRBV6-5	TRBD2	-	15	TRBJ2-2	CASSYRAGGDGELFF	TGTGCCAGCAGTTACCGTGCGGGGGGTGACGGGGAGCTGTTTTTT
TRBV9	TRBD1	-	17	TRBJ1-1	CASSPSGTGLLNTEAFF	TGTGCCAGCAGCCCTTCCGGGACAGGATTATTGAACACTGAAGCTTTCTTT
TRBV6-5	-	few	14	TRBJ2-2	CASTSGSNTGELFF	TGTGCCAGCACCTCAGGATCGAACACCGGGGAGCTGTTTTTT
TRBV29-1	-	-	12	TRBJ2-7	CSVEEGSYEQYF	TGCAGCGTTGAAGAGGGGTCCTACGAGCAGTACTTC
TRBV28	-	-	19	TRBJ1-6	CASSTISPPDSSYNSPLHF	TGTGCCAGCAGTACTATTTCTCCCCCTGACAGCTCCTATAATTCACCCCTCCACTTT
TRBV7-9	-	-	15	TRBJ1-1	CASSLARRQNTEAFF	TGTGCCAGCAGCTTAGCGAGGAGACAAAACACTGAAGCTTTCTTT
TRBV7-2	-	-	14	TRBJ1-1	CASSILQGNTEAFF	TGTGCCAGCAGCATTCTTCAGGGGAACACTGAAGCTTTCTTT
TRBV6-4	-	-	14	TRBJ2-7	CASSAEGWGYEQYF	TGTGCCAGCAGTGCGGAGGGTTGGGGCTACGAGCAGTACTTC
TRBV19	TRBD1	once	16	TRBJ1-3	CARSPDERQGPGTIYF	TGTGCCAGGAGCCCCGATGAAAGACAGGGTCCAGGAACCATATATTTT
TRBV9	TRBD1	-	18	TRBJ2-6	CASSASGTGTSGANVLTF	TGTGCCAGCAGCGCTTCCGGGACAGGGACCTCTGGGGCCAACGTCCTGACTTTC
TRBV18	-	-	17	TRBJ1-4	CASSRRATTNNNEKLFF	TGTGCCAGCTCAAGGCGAGCAACCACGAATAATAATGAAAAACTGTTTTTT
TRBV6-1	-	-	16	TRBJ1-2	CASSEGPERLLYGYTF	TGTGCCAGCAGTGAAGGACCGGAACGGCTCCTGTATGGCTACACCTTC
TRBV30	TRBD2	once	14	TRBJ2-1	CAFLGVAGYNEQFF	TGTGCCTTCCTCGGGGTAGCGGGGTACAATGAGCAGTTCTTC
TRBV5-1	-	-	17	TRBJ1-1	CASSPQGIGGMNTEAFF	TGCGCCAGCAGCCCTCAAGGAATCGGGGGTATGAACACTGAAGCTTTCTTT
TRBV2	TRBD1	-	12	TRBJ1-2	CASSVTGGRYTF	TGTGCCAGCAGTGTAACAGGGGGACGCTACACCTTC
TRBV5-6	-	-	13	TRBJ2-3	CASSRDSTDTQYF	TGTGCCAGCAGCCGCGACTCCACAGATACGCAGTATTTT
TRBV5-1	-	-	15	TRBJ1-6	CASSLGGISYSPLHF	TGCGCCAGCAGCTTGGGGGGAATCTCGTATTCACCCCTCCACTTT
TRBV7-2	-	-	12	TRBJ1-5	CASSLARQSQHF	TGTGCCAGCAGCTTGGCCCGGCAGTCCCAGCATTTT
TRBV30	-	few	16	TRBJ1-3	CAWSVTSGFSGNTIYF	TGTGCCTGGAGTGTGACATCGGGGTTCTCTGGAAACACCATATATTTT
TRBV6-5	-	-	14	TRBJ1-4	CATGAGATNEKLFF	TGTGCCACTGGGGCCGGAGCAACTAATGAAAAACTGTTTTTT
TRBV18	-	-	14	TRBJ2-2	CASSPILDTGELFF	TGTGCCAGCTCACCGATTCTAGACACCGGGGAGCTGTTTTTT
TRBV7-8	TRBD1	-	14	TRBJ1-6	CASSLTGSNSPLHF	TGTGCCAGCAGCTTGACAGGGAGTAATTCACCCCTCCACTTT
TRBV5-6	-	-	15	TRBJ2-7	CASSLAPGTTYEQYF	TGTGCCAGCAGCTTGGCTCCAGGTACCACCTACGAGCAGTACTTC
TRBV24-1	TRBD2	once	21	TRBJ2-1	CATSDPLLAGGPMGSYNEQFF	TGTGCCACCAGTGACCCCCTTCTAGCGGGGGGGCCGATGGGTTCCTACAATGAGCAGTTCTTC
TRBV10-1	-	-	17	TRBJ2-1	CASSEFPTGGSYNEQFF	TGCGCCAGCAGTGAGTTTCCTACGGGCGGTTCCTACAATGAGCAGTTCTTC
TRBV11-3	-	-	16	TRBJ2-3	CASSLGLGVDTDTQYF	TGTGCCAGCAGCTTAGGCCTTGGGGTGGACACAGATACGCAGTATTTT
TRBV7-6	-	-	15	TRBJ2-1	CASSSPSSSYNEQFF	TGTGCCAGCAGTTCTCCCAGTAGCTCCTACAATGAGCAGTTCTTC
TRBV29-1	-	-	15	TRBJ1-5	CSVNTAGDSNQPQHF	TGCAGCGTTAATACTGCGGGGGACAGCAATCAGCCCCAGCATTTT
TRBV4-1	-	-	14	TRBJ1-1	CASSQSRGGTEAFF	TGCGCCAGCAGCCAATCAAGAGGGGGCACTGAAGCTTTCTTT
TRBV19	-	-	12	TRBJ2-5	CASSGRFETQYF	TGTGCCAGTAGTGGGAGGTTCGAGACCCAGTACTTC
TRBV6-6	-	-	15	TRBJ1-1	CASSYWGVGDTEAFF	TGTGCCAGCAGTTACTGGGGGGTGGGAGACACTGAAGCTTTCTTT
TRBV7-3	-	-	17	TRBJ1-1	CASSPIGAGDVNTEAFF	TGTGCCAGCAGCCCTATAGGGGCAGGGGACGTGAACACTGAAGCTTTCTTT
TRBV5-1	-	few	15	TRBJ1-1	CASSLDGNMNTEAFF	TGCGCCAGCAGCTTAGACGGGAACATGAACACTGAAGCTTTCTTT
TRBV6-5	-	-	14	TRBJ2-5	CASSYSDLQETQYF	TGTGCCAGCAGTTACTCGGACTTGCAAGAGACCCAGTACTTC